One sample yielded the 22 T cell receptor beta chains listed below, sequenced in a study of shared clonotypes between healthy human individuals. Assay: immunoSEQ multiplex PCR; the TCRdb copy retains only in-frame clones and omits some. The table lists about 700,000 clones, over 65% of them singletons. Sequencing used memory CD4+ T cells sorted from blood. The subset was: CD45RA-negative fraction. The receptor source for this set is a woman aged 25 to 39 in good health.

This clone was recorded a few times. The sample carries other DNA sequences with the same CDR3. The chain has TRBV7-3 and TRBJ2-3; 9 positions agree with TRBD2. The CDR3 covers 14 residues. V gave up 6 bases and J gave up 2 bases; unmatched junction bases: 3. Germline lookup yields CDR1 SGHTA and CDR2 FQGTGA. CDR3 DNA: TGTGCCAGCAGTCCGGGACTAGCCACAGATACGCAGTATTTT. It codes for CASSPGLATDTQYF.

This chain connects TRBV10-2 to TRBJ1-5, with D unresolved. Trimming removed 6 bases at V and 5 bases at J, with 11 bases between. Germline-derived CDR1 and CDR2 are WSHSY and SAAADI. The CDR3 is made up of 13 amino acids. This CDR3 is CASRSTGYQPQHF. The CDR3 region has the DNA TGCGCCAGCAGATCCACGGGTTATCAGCCCCAGCATTTT.

V and J are TRBV30 and TRBJ1-5, with D possibly TRBD1 on 6 matching bases. Per the germline V gene, CDR1 is GTSNPN and CDR2 is SVGIG (reference sequence). The CDR3 has 15 amino acids. The V and J ends lost 2 bases and 4 bases respectively, with 15 bases between them. The CDR3 coding sequence is TGTGCCTGGAGTACAGGACAGCTCCCAAATCAGCCCCAGCATTTT. It yields the protein CAWSTGQLPNQPQHF.

Details on this clone: Other DNA sequences in this specimen translate into the identical CDR3. The CDR3 protein is CASSRDRPYEQYF. DNA for the CDR3: TGTGCCAGCAGCCGGGACAGACCTTACGAGCAGTACTTC. The chain carries TRBV11-2 and TRBJ2-7, with 7 bases identical to TRBD1. Trimming cost V 5 bases and J 4 bases; bases outside gene matches: 5. Germline-derived CDR1 and CDR2 are SGHAT and FQNNGV. The CDR3 is 13 amino acids.

The genes are TRBV5-8 and TRBJ1-1, with 8 nucleotides matching TRBD1. The germline V gene encodes CDR1 SGHTS and CDR2 YDEGEE. The CDR3 extends over 15 amino acids. V gave up 2 bases and J gave up 1 base; unmatched junction bases: 4. CDR3 DNA: TGTGCCAGCAGCTTTACCGGGACAGGGAACACTGAAGCTTTCTTT. Amino acid sequence: CASSFTGTGNTEAFF.

V gene TRBV19 combines with J gene TRBJ2-1; a possible D gene is TRBD1 (5 bases). Germline CDR1 reads LNHDA; CDR2 reads SQIVND (reference sequence). CDR3 length: 14 amino acids. V was pared by 5 bases and J by 6 bases, with 14 bases between. The CDR3 DNA reads as TGTGCCAGTAGTTCGCGGATAGGGGCCAATGAGCAGTTCTTC. Translating gives CASSSRIGANEQFF. Combining the CDR3 with reference TRBV19 and TRBJ2-1 gives the whole variable domain DGGITQSPKYLFRKEGQNVTLSCEQNLNHDAMYWYRQDPGQGLRLIYYSQIVNDFQKGDIAEGYSVSREKKESFPLTVTSAQKNPTAFYLCASSSRIGANEQFFGPGTRLTVL.

In DNA form, the CDR3 reads TGTGCCAGAAAGGATGGCGGACTGCCCGGGGAGCTGTTTTTT. Protein sequence: CARKDGGLPGELFF. V is TRBV19 and J is TRBJ2-2, with D perhaps matching TRBD2 (5 bases). The germline V gene encodes CDR1 LNHDA and CDR2 SQIVND (reference sequence). V gave up 9 bases and J gave up 6 bases, with 17 bases separating them. CDR3 length: 14 amino acids.

J is TRBJ2-1 and V is TRBV4-2; 10 nucleotides align to TRBD2. Germline assignment: CDR1 LGHNA and CDR2 YNFKEQ. There are 18 residues in the CDR3. V was pared by 0 bases and J by 4 bases, with 9 bases of the junction left unmatched. The CDR3 nucleotides are TGTGCCAGCAGCCAAGATCTAGCGGGAGCCCAAGGTTACAATGAGCAGTTCTTC. Residues: CASSQDLAGAQGYNEQFF.

The V gene is TRBV2, the J gene TRBJ2-1; D not certain. Germline V lookup: CDR1 SNHLY, CDR2 FYNNEI. Trimming left V 5 bases short and J 0 bases short, with 11 bases between. CDR3 length: 15 residues. The CDR3 sequence is CASSPSVSSYNEQFF. DNA of the CDR3: TGTGCCAGCAGTCCCAGCGTTAGCTCCTACAATGAGCAGTTCTTC.

The V and J genes are TRBV4-1 and TRBJ2-7; 7 bases align to TRBD1. Germline CDR1 reads MGHRA; CDR2 reads YSYEKL. Trimming cost V 2 bases and J 5 bases; bases outside gene matches: 9. The CDR3 runs to 15 residues. CDR3 amino acids: CASSQPVTGNHEQYF. Written as DNA, the CDR3 is TGCGCCAGCAGCCAACCCGTGACAGGGAACCACGAGCAGTACTTC.

V is TRBV7-8 and J is TRBJ2-1, with 10 nucleotides matching TRBD2. Trimming took 5 bases from V and 3 from J; bases not matched to a gene: 16. This CDR3 contains 19 residues. CDR1 is SGHVS, CDR2 FQNEAQ, per germline. The CDR3 region has the DNA TGTGCCAGCAGCCGCGTTGGACTAGCGGCTTATCGCGACTACAATGAGCAGTTCTTC. Translation gives CASSRVGLAAYRDYNEQFF.

This clone was detected ten times or more. This sequence joins TRBV19 and TRBJ2-1; 9 positions agree with TRBD2. Germline CDR1 reads LNHDA; CDR2 reads SQIVND (reference sequence). The CDR3 covers 17 residues. V lost 3 bases, J lost 6 bases, and 12 bases stayed unmatched. The CDR3: CASSIPGGSGRSNEQFF. The DNA of the CDR3 is TGTGCCAGTAGTATCCCAGGGGGTAGCGGGAGATCCAATGAGCAGTTCTTC.

This clone was observed once. V and J are TRBV6-4 and TRBJ2-3, with a tentative D call TRBD2 (6 bases). CDR3 size: 19 residues. The ends were cut back, 6 bases at V and 0 bases at J, with 25 bases in the middle. Germline CDR1 MRHNA, CDR2 SNTAGT. The CDR3 loop reads CASRLGRIRDRTSTDTQYF. The CDR3 DNA reads as TGTGCCAGCAGATTAGGGAGGATCCGGGACCGAACTAGCACAGATACGCAGTATTTT.

Notes on this clone: The same CDR3 is also encoded by other DNA sequences in this sample. The J gene is TRBJ1-4, the V gene TRBV28; 8 nucleotides agree with TRBD1. The germline V gene has CDR1 MDHEN and CDR2 SYDVKM. J was trimmed by 5 bases and V by 4 bases; bases with no gene match: 6. The CDR3 spans 15 residues. CDR3 coding DNA: TGTGCCAGCAGTTCTGCCGGGACAGGCAATGAAAAACTGTTTTTT. Translated, it gives CASSSAGTGNEKLFF.

Points on this clone: The same CDR3 arises from other DNA sequences in this sample as well. The chain carries TRBV28 and TRBJ1-2; D gene ambiguous. This CDR3 is 11 amino acids long. CDR1 and CDR2 (germline): MDHEN, SYDVKM. The V end lost 5 bases, the J end lost 2 bases, and 3 bases lay between the germline ends. The CDR3 here is CASSVNYGYTF. DNA for the CDR3: TGTGCCAGCAGTGTAAACTATGGCTACACCTTC.

The genes are TRBV6-5 and TRBJ2-7; tentatively, D is TRBD1 (5 bases). Germline V CDR1 and CDR2: MNHEY, SVGAGI. V was cut by 4 bases and J by 6 bases, with 10 bases left in between. The CDR3 sequence is 12 residues long. As DNA, the CDR3 is TGTGCCAGCAGTTCGGACATCCGCGAGCAGTACTTC. It encodes CASSSDIREQYF.

The rearrangement joins TRBV5-1 to TRBJ2-7; 13 bases match TRBD2. From germline, CDR1 is SGHRS and CDR2 YFSETQ. Trimming cost V 5 bases and J 5 bases; bases outside gene matches: 7. This CDR3 has 15 amino acids. This chain's CDR3 is CASRKAGTSGNEQYF. DNA for the CDR3: TGCGCCAGCAGAAAAGCCGGGACTAGCGGGAACGAGCAGTACTTC.

This clone occurred once. The chain uses TRBV23-1 and TRBJ1-5; the D is unclear. TRBV23-1 is an ORF, and what it does is uncertain. The CDR3 runs 12 residues. V was shortened by 0 bases and J by 7 bases, with 4 bases between the two germline ends. The DNA of the CDR3 is TGCGCCAGCAGTCAATCCCCCCAGCCCCAGCATTTT. It translates to CASSQSPQPQHF.

V gene TRBV5-1 combines with J gene TRBJ2-1, with a weak D call TRBD1 (6 bases). Germline V lookup: CDR1 SGHRS, CDR2 YFSETQ. Deletions cut 4 bases from V and 2 bases from J, with 10 bases between. CDR3 length: 14 residues. The CDR3 region has the DNA TGCGCCAGCAGCGTGGACAGAGCCTACAATGAGCAGTTCTTC. Amino acids: CASSVDRAYNEQFF.

This clone was counted a single time. Other DNA sequences in the same sample also yield this CDR3. This sequence joins TRBV4-1 and TRBJ2-1; D ambiguous. V lost 1 base to trimming and J lost 4 bases, with 14 bases between them. Germline V CDR1 and CDR2: MGHRA, YSYEKL. This CDR3 is 16 amino acids long. The CDR3 DNA reads as TGCGCCAGCAGCCAAGTTAACCTTGTGAGTTACAATGAGCAGTTCTTC. Its translation is CASSQVNLVSYNEQFF.

The sample holds a few counts of this clone. V usage is TRBV25-1 and J usage is TRBJ2-7, with 7 bases fitting TRBD1. CDR1 is MGHDK and CDR2 is SYGVNS in the germline V gene. Trimming removed 5 bases from V and 10 bases from J; junction bases left unmatched: 20. The CDR3 is 16 residues long. The CDR3 reads CASSSKDRFDQVPQYF. The CDR3 DNA reads as TGTGCCAGCAGTTCAAAGGACAGGTTTGATCAAGTCCCCCAGTACTTC.

The chain carries TRBV29-1 and TRBJ2-1; 7 bases line up with TRBD2. With 7 bases clipped from V and 7 bases from J, the junction kept 13 bases outside the gene matches. Germline values: CDR1 SQVTM, CDR2 ANQGSEA. This CDR3 comprises 14 residues. The CDR3: CSGLSSGLGNEQFF. The CDR3 nucleotides read TGCAGCGGCCTATCTAGCGGCTTAGGGAATGAGCAGTTCTTC.